A selection of T cell receptor beta chains follows, all from one sample in a study of blood T cell repertoires in COVID-19. Measured with immunoSEQ multiplex PCR; TCRdb has only the in-frame clones, and not every one. The sample holds about 40,000 clones; 75% to 90% are singletons and the top ten take just over 20%. The sample comprised peripheral blood. Source of these receptors: a man in his sixties with acute or convalescent COVID-19. Each CDR3 is given with its conserved first and last residue. Fields, in order: D gene, J gene, V gene, clone size, CDR3 DNA, CDR3 protein. D genes are given only for firm matches. Clone size, where shown, is once, few, many, or a class for clones that have expanded.

. | TRBJ1-6 | TRBV30 | . | TGTGCCTGGCAGGGCAGTAATTCACCCCTCCACTTT | CAWQGSNSPLHF
. | TRBJ2-2 | TRBV2 | . | TGTGCCAGCAGTGCCGTTAGCGCTGGCGGGGAGCTGTTTTTT | CASSAVSAGGELFF
TRBD2 | TRBJ2-1 | TRBV5-4 | . | TGTGCCAGCAGCGAAGGACTAGCAGAAAAAAATGAGCAGTTCTTC | CASSEGLAEKNEQFF
TRBD1 | TRBJ2-1 | TRBV10-2 | . | TGCGCCAGCAGTGGGCGACAGACTTCCACTAACGGGACAGCCAATGAGCAGTTCTTC | CASSGRQTSTNGTANEQFF
TRBD2 | TRBJ2-1 | TRBV14 | . | TGTGCCAGCAGCCAAGTTTGGCTAGCGGGAGGAGTCTCCTACAATGAGCAGTTCTTC | CASSQVWLAGGVSYNEQFF
TRBD1 | TRBJ1-5 | TRBV2 | . | TGTGCCAGCAGTATGACAGGGACTCAGCCCCAGCATTTT | CASSMTGTQPQHF
. | TRBJ2-3 | TRBV24-1 | . | TGTGCCACCCAGGCCCGGATGACAGATACGCAGTATTTT | CATQARMTDTQYF
. | TRBJ2-5 | TRBV27 | . | TGTGCCAGCAGTCTAAGTATTCGTTCATCGGAGACCCAGTACTTC | CASSLSIRSSETQYF
TRBD2 | TRBJ2-3 | TRBV6-2/TRBV6-3 | . | TGTGCCAGCAGTTTGACTAGCGGGAGCACAGATACGCAGTATTTT | CASSLTSGSTDTQYF
TRBD1 | TRBJ1-6 | TRBV6-5 | few | TGTGCCAGCACTTACGAGGGGGCGCTCAATTCACCCCTCCACTTT | CASTYEGALNSPLHF
TRBD2 | TRBJ2-1 | TRBV7-2 | . | TGTGCCAGCAGCCCGACTAGCGGAATCTACAATGAGCAGTTCTTC | CASSPTSGIYNEQFF
. | TRBJ1-2 | TRBV3-1/TRBV3-2 | . | TGTGCCAGCAGCGAGAAGAGCTATGGCTACACCTTC | CASSEKSYGYTF
TRBD2 | TRBJ2-3 | TRBV3-1/TRBV3-2 | . | TGTGCCAGCAGCCAAGAGCCCGCTAGACTAGCGAGCACAGATACGCAGTATTTT | CASSQEPARLASTDTQYF
. | TRBJ2-1 | TRBV5-1 | . | TGCGCCAGCAGCCTCGGGGAAACCTCCTACAATGAGCAGTTCTTC | CASSLGETSYNEQFF
. | TRBJ1-1 | TRBV11-3 | . | TGTGCCAGCAGCTTAGACCTGGGGAGGGACACTGAAGCTTTCTTT | CASSLDLGRDTEAFF
TRBD1 | TRBJ1-4 | TRBV24-1 | . | TGTGCCACCAGTGAGTCGCCTCCGGGGACAGGGACAGGAAAACTGTTTTTT | CATSESPPGTGTGKLFF
TRBD2 | TRBJ2-1 | TRBV9 | . | TGTGCCAGCAGCGTAGGGACTAGCTCCTACAATGAGCAGTTCTTC | CASSVGTSSYNEQFF
. | TRBJ2-1 | TRBV6-1 | . | TGTGCCAGCAGTGAGCGGGGTTCCGCCTACAATGAGCAGTTCTTC | CASSERGSAYNEQFF
. | TRBJ2-6 | TRBV2 | few | TGTGCCAGCAGCTCGGGCTCTGGGGCCAACGTCCTGACTTTC | CASSSGSGANVLTF
TRBD1 | TRBJ2-7 | TRBV27 | . | TGTGCCAGCAGTCCACAGGGGGCGAGGTACGAGCAGTACTTC | CASSPQGARYEQYF
. | TRBJ2-1 | TRBV10-1 | . | TGCGCCAGCAGTTCAATCTCCTACAATGAGCAGTTCTTC | CASSSISYNEQFF
. | TRBJ2-1 | TRBV11-3 | . | TGTGCCAGCAGCCCTCGGGGAGGCGCTGGGGCCAATGAGCAGTTCTTC | CASSPRGGAGANEQFF
TRBD2 | TRBJ2-3 | TRBV28 | . | TGTGCCAGCAGGTCTTCACTAGCGGGACAGATAATGCAGTATTTT | CASRSSLAGQIMQYF
. | TRBJ2-5 | TRBV3-1/TRBV3-2 | . | TGTGCCAGCAGCCAAAGGCCCCTGGGCGGGTCAGAGACCCAGTACTTC | CASSQRPLGGSETQYF
. | TRBJ2-5 | TRBV10-3 | . | TGTGCCATCAGTGTGACAGAAAAAGAGACCCAGTACTTC | CAISVTEKETQYF
TRBD1 | TRBJ2-5 | TRBV7-9 | . | TGTGCCAGCAGCGGGTCCGGGACAGGGGCCGGAGAGACCCAGTACTTC | CASSGSGTGAGETQYF
TRBD1 | TRBJ2-3 | TRBV7-8 | . | TGTGCCAGCAGCCAGACAGGGGTTCGCACAGATACGCAGTATTTT | CASSQTGVRTDTQYF
. | TRBJ2-3 | TRBV3-1/TRBV3-2 | . | TGTGCCAGCAGCCAACCTCGGACTGGCACAGATACGCAGTATTTT | CASSQPRTGTDTQYF
TRBD2 | TRBJ2-2 | TRBV2 | . | TGTGCCAGCAAGGCTCTAGCGGGAGAGACCGGGGAGCTGTTTTTT | CASKALAGETGELFF
TRBD2 | TRBJ2-7 | TRBV4-1 | . | TGCGCCAGCAGCCCCGGCGGGGGAGGGGAAGGGTTCTCGCGCGAGCAGTACTTC | CASSPGGGGEGFSREQYF
. | TRBJ2-7 | TRBV9 | . | TGTGCCAGCAGCGTAGATCTAGGCAGCCCATCCTACGAGCAGTACTTC | CASSVDLGSPSYEQYF
TRBD1 | TRBJ2-3 | TRBV7-2 | . | TGTGCCAGCAGTCCGGACAGGGGGCGCACAGATACGCAGTATTTT | CASSPDRGRTDTQYF
. | TRBJ1-2 | TRBV5-5 | once | TGTGCCAGCAGCACCGGACAAAAATATAACTATGGCTACACCTTC | CASSTGQKYNYGYTF
. | TRBJ1-5 | TRBV6-6 | . | TGTGCCAGCACCCCGTCGGGGGGGGATCAGCCCCAGCATTTT | CASTPSGGDQPQHF
. | TRBJ1-4 | TRBV7-6 | . | TGTGCCAGCAGCTTAGACAGCGGTGCCCAAGAAAAACTGTTTTTT | CASSLDSGAQEKLFF
. | TRBJ2-1 | TRBV19 | . | TGTGCCAGTAGTATAGACCCAACTAAGATAATGAAGGAGCAGTTCTTC | CASSIDPTKIMKEQFF
. | TRBJ1-1 | TRBV6-5 | . | TGTGCCAGCAGTTGGGGCACAGGAGTAGGCACTGAAGCTTTCTTT | CASSWGTGVGTEAFF
TRBD2 | TRBJ2-3 | TRBV19 | . | TGTGCCAGTAGTACTAGTCCCGAGACTAGCGGGAGACATACAGATACGCAGTATTTT | CASSTSPETSGRHTDTQYF
TRBD1 | TRBJ2-7 | TRBV10-2 | . | TGCGCCAGCAGGAGTCAGACAGGGTTGGGCGAGCAGTACTTC | CASRSQTGLGEQYF
. | TRBJ2-5 | TRBV5-4 | . | TGTGCCAGCAGCTCCGGCGAACCAGGAGGGGAGACCCAGTACTTC | CASSSGEPGGETQYF
. | TRBJ1-3 | TRBV28 | . | TGTGCCAGCAGCCTAACGGGGTACTCTGGAAACACCATATATTTT | CASSLTGYSGNTIYF
. | TRBJ1-6 | TRBV30 | . | TGTGCCTGGGCAAGGACAGCTAATTCACCCCTCCACTTT | CAWARTANSPLHF
TRBD1 | TRBJ1-2 | TRBV9 | . | TGTGCCAGCAGCGTAGGGGGCAGGGGGTACGGCTACACCTTC | CASSVGGRGYGYTF
. | TRBJ1-3 | TRBV21-1 | . | TGTGCCAGCAGCAAGGGGCTGGACAGGCACGACGACAGCTCTGGAAACACCATATATTTT | CASSKGLDRHDDSSGNTIYF
TRBD2 | TRBJ2-1 | TRBV20-1 | . | TGCAGTGCTAGTGGAGGGGCTAGCGGAGCCTACAATGAGCAGTTCTTC | CSASGGASGAYNEQFF